This T cell receptor beta chain was found in a study of blood T cell repertoires in COVID-19. Study details: PBMCs, B-cell-depleted T cells, or T cells provided the cDNA or gDNA that made up the material.

Participants were aged about 18 to 95 years, lived in 24 US areas, and enrolled virtually. Membership in each cohort depended on participant-reported clinical history. CDR1 is SNHLY, CDR2 FYNNEI, per germline. V lost 5 bases to trimming and J lost 7 bases; unmatched junction nucleotides: 7. This CDR3 spans 14 amino acids. Per the authors' pipeline: Nucleated cell number was recorded as an estimate derived from reference gene primer amplification. Sequenced by immunoSEQ multiplex PCR; TCRdb stores in-frame clones only, minus some. D and trimming come from the DNA, and the V and J calls and clone size come from that table. The repertoire holds around 190,000 clones, with 81% as singletons.

The sequence was collected from a man aged 40-49 years who had recovered from COVID-19. The source material was PBMCs or T cells enriched from blood (not recorded which). This chain uses TRBV2 with TRBJ1-2, with 10 nucleotides matching TRBD1. CDR3 sequence reads: CASSRDRDRGGYTF. CDR3 nucleotide sequence: TGTGCCAGCAGTCGCGACCGGGACAGGGGTGGCTACACCTTC.